This T cell receptor beta chain derives from a study of T cell changes during pregnancy in multiple sclerosis. This clone appeared once. The table came from immunoSEQ multiplex PCR; TCRdb's copy has only in-frame clones and leaves some out. The repertoire holds some 30,000 clones, with 80% to 90% as singletons. The V gene's germline CDR1 is MNHEY and CDR2 SMNVEV (reference sequence). This CDR3 is 17 amino acids long. Deletions cut 8 bases from V and 3 bases from J, with 26 bases between. Sample: CD8+ T cells from peripheral blood mononuclear cells, taken in the third trimester of pregnancy. The receptor was isolated from a female donor with multiple sclerosis, enrolled in a pregnancy study. The chain links TRBV27 to TRBJ2-7; the D gene is possibly TRBD2 (5 bases). CDR3 bases: TGTGCCAGCGCTTCCGCCAGAGGGCCGGGTACCCACTACGAGCAGTACTTC. Its protein product is CASASARGPGTHYEQYF.